The source of this T cell receptor (beta chain) is a study of shared clonotypes between healthy human individuals. General study findings and limits: Clonotypes shared by all four sorted-subset donors had higher generation probabilities than non-shared clonotypes. Larger richness was generally estimated for naive than memory subsets.

In this sample, this clone turned up once. The target antigen is unknown. This sample includes further DNA sequences coding for the same CDR3. Only in-frame clones appear in the TCRdb table, and some are missing; sequencing was by immunoSEQ multiplex PCR. This sample has fewer than 3 million clones, with around 93% found just once. CDR1 is LNHDA and CDR2 is SQIVND in the germline V gene (reference sequence). V was cut by 5 bases and J by 5 bases, with 15 bases left in between. The CDR3 runs to 14 residues. The sample was naive CD4+ T cells from PBMCs. Subset here: CD45RA+ positively selected. The chain links TRBV19 to TRBJ1-2, with D possibly matching TRBD1 (5 bases). The receptor's source is a man between 18 and 35 years old in good health. Some clones in this sample may be carry-over from other donors' samples. The CDR3 loop reads CASSPGTFNYGYTF. CDR3 coding DNA: TGTGCCAGTAGTCCCGGGACGTTCAATTATGGCTACACCTTC.